These T cell receptor beta chains were read from a single sample in a study of cytomegalovirus exposure and HLA in healthy donors. The repertoire was sequenced with immunoSEQ multiplex PCR; TCRdb's copy has only in-frame clones and lacks some. The data show around 240,000 clones, nearly 90% seen once. What was sequenced was PBMCs. The receptors shown here come from a young woman in good health and CMV-seronegative. Each CDR3 is given without its conserved first and last residue.

v_call cdr3_aa
TRBV4-1 ASSQGLAGGLIEQY
TRBV2 ASRKMDRGGYT
TRBV11-1 ASSFSTANTGELF
TRBV5-1 ASSLGGGARETQY
TRBV2 ASRTQGFVNTEAF
TRBV4-1 ASSSWGGGAVDTQY
TRBV7-6 ASSLTQGALGYGYT
TRBV28 ASSLGGRAGNTIY
TRBV7-2 ASSLDETGAKTQY
TRBV2 ATRLAETGMNTEAF
TRBV4-1 ASSPGTGSGNQPQH
TRBV6-5 ASTLAGGPGETQY
TRBV6-6 ASRTDWNTGELF
TRBV30 AWSASVNYGYT
TRBV9 ASSGQGFNYGYT
TRBV28 ASSPRSGKNTEAF
TRBV7-2 ASSLPGRYLNTEAF
TRBV29-1 SVTGTGDQPQH
TRBV10-3 AISALVGATEAF
TRBV5-4 ASSLLAGGYNEQF
TRBV11-1 ASRPGSGANVLT
TRBV6-5 ASSSQGDQPQH
TRBV6-5 ATRFRGNTEAF
TRBV27 ASSLRLAGAQETQY
TRBV7-6 ASSFGGLFDEQF
TRBV7-2 ASSLPGGTEAF
TRBV27 ASSALGWASGGFKDEQF
TRBV19 ASRIDRGTGELF
TRBV4-1 ASSQEDSEGYT
TRBV10-3 AISGSFEDGYT
TRBV4-1 ASSQDTGQGIIGELF
TRBV5-4 ASSLPDRGGPDTQY
TRBV7-8 ASSLDRVFIGEQF
TRBV28 ASTQAQGSQPQH
TRBV13 ASSYSGTGSNYGYT
TRBV19 ASSIPGANTEAF
TRBV7-7 ASSPSPGQGANEQY
TRBV20-1 SATEETQY
TRBV5-1 ASSLRQGGTGELF
TRBV6-4 ASSQLAGGLYNEQF
TRBV7-2 ASSLSGHFTDTQY